The TCR beta chain described here comes from a study of CD8 T cells in ankylosing spondylitis. Study results and limitations: Earlier studies detected some motif variants in reactive arthritis synovial fluid and blood. What seemed typical of ankylosing spondylitis blood was a TCR beta motif built from fewer than ten highly homologous variants.

MiXCR, applied by TCRdb to the 5' RACE reads, yields one record per CDR3 protein. The sample has about 450,000 distinct CDR3 sequences, roughly 25% seen once. With respect to this clonotype: Its antigen is still unknown.

The sequenced sample was blood, either unsorted or a sorted T cell fraction (not recorded which). This receptor was obtained from a male donor with ankylosing spondylitis.

The CDR3 loop reads CATRGLAAQETQYF. The CDR3 region has the DNA TGTGCCACCAGAGGACTAGCGGCTCAAGAGACCCAGTACTTC. The chain has TRBV2 and TRBJ2-5, with 10 positions matching TRBD2. V lost 10 bases and J lost 2; bases outside the gene matches: 7. Per the germline V gene, CDR1 is SNHLY and CDR2 is FYNNEI. The length of the CDR3 is 14 residues.